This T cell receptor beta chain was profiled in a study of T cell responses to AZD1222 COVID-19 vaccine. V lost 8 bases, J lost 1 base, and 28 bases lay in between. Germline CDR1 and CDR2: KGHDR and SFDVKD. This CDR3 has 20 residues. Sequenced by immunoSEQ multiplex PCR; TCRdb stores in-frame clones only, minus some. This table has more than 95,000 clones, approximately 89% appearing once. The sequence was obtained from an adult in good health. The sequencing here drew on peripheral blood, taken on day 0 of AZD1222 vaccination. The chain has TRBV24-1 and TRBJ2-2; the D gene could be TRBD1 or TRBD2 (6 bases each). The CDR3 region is CATMGWGIRGQTLNTGELFF. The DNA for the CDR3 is TGTGCCACCATGGGTTGGGGGATCCGGGGGCAGACTTTGAACACCGGGGAGCTGTTTTTT.